The rows below give T cell receptor beta chains drawn from one sample of a study of blood T cell repertoires in COVID-19. Assay: immunoSEQ multiplex PCR; the TCRdb copy retains only in-frame clones and omits some. Of 60,000 to 95,000 clones in the sample, under 80% were seen once. The sequenced sample consisted of peripheral blood. These receptors originate from a human donor with acute or convalescent COVID-19. The donor label of this sample is uncertain. Both conserved end residues are part of each CDR3. Fields, in order: clone size, J gene, D gene, V gene, CDR3 DNA, CDR3 protein. The D gene is left open where the match is weak. Not all rows give a size; the values are once, few, many and, for expanded clones, a class.

clone_size: -; j_call: TRBJ2-5; d_call: -; v_call: TRBV6-2/TRBV6-3; cdr3_nt: TGTGCCAGCAGTTACGATCCGGGGAAGACCCAGTACTTC; cdr3_aa: CASSYDPGKTQYF
clone_size: many; j_call: TRBJ2-3; d_call: -; v_call: TRBV12-3/TRBV12-4; cdr3_nt: TGTGCCAGCAGTTTGGCCCTTCGGGGTACGCAGTATTTT; cdr3_aa: CASSLALRGTQYF
clone_size: -; j_call: TRBJ1-6; d_call: -; v_call: TRBV7-9; cdr3_nt: TGTGCCAGCAGCGCAGACACGAGCTCCTATAATTCACCCCTCCACTTT; cdr3_aa: CASSADTSSYNSPLHF
clone_size: -; j_call: TRBJ1-2; d_call: -; v_call: TRBV7-2; cdr3_nt: TGTGCCAGCAGCTTAGTCGGGACACCCACCGGGGGCTACACCTTC; cdr3_aa: CASSLVGTPTGGYTF
clone_size: -; j_call: TRBJ2-3; d_call: TRBD1; v_call: TRBV28; cdr3_nt: TGTGCCAGCAGTTCTCCGGGACAGGGTTTCACAGATACGCAGTATTTT; cdr3_aa: CASSSPGQGFTDTQYF
clone_size: -; j_call: TRBJ1-5; d_call: -; v_call: TRBV3-1/TRBV3-2; cdr3_nt: TGTGCCAGCAGCCAAACAGCAACGGCGGGGTCGAATCAGCCCCAGCATTTT; cdr3_aa: CASSQTATAGSNQPQHF
clone_size: -; j_call: TRBJ2-2; d_call: TRBD2; v_call: TRBV7-3; cdr3_nt: TGTGCCAGCAGCTTAACTAGCGGGAGTACCGGGGAGCTGTTTTTT; cdr3_aa: CASSLTSGSTGELFF
clone_size: -; j_call: TRBJ2-5; d_call: TRBD2; v_call: TRBV3-1/TRBV3-2; cdr3_nt: TGTGCCAGCAGCCGGGCAAGCGGGAGAGGGAACCAAGAGACCCAGTACTTC; cdr3_aa: CASSRASGRGNQETQYF
clone_size: -; j_call: TRBJ1-2; d_call: TRBD1; v_call: TRBV12-3/TRBV12-4; cdr3_nt: TGTGCCAGCAGCCCAGGGGGTGGCTACACCTTC; cdr3_aa: CASSPGGGYTF
clone_size: few; j_call: TRBJ2-3; d_call: TRBD2; v_call: TRBV6-4; cdr3_nt: TGTGCCAGCAGGGGCCTAGCGGGGGATCGCACAGATACGCAGTATTTT; cdr3_aa: CASRGLAGDRTDTQYF
clone_size: -; j_call: TRBJ1-1; d_call: -; v_call: TRBV5-1; cdr3_nt: TGCGCCAGCGGACTCTCCATGAACACTGAAGCTTTCTTT; cdr3_aa: CASGLSMNTEAFF
clone_size: -; j_call: TRBJ2-1; d_call: TRBD2; v_call: TRBV5-1; cdr3_nt: TGCGCCAGCAGCTTAGCGGGAGGGAGCTCCTACAATGAGCAGTTCTTC; cdr3_aa: CASSLAGGSSYNEQFF
clone_size: -; j_call: TRBJ1-2; d_call: -; v_call: TRBV5-1; cdr3_nt: TGCGCCAGCAGCCCACAGACAGAAGCCTATGGCTACACCTTC; cdr3_aa: CASSPQTEAYGYTF
clone_size: -; j_call: TRBJ2-5; d_call: -; v_call: TRBV10-3; cdr3_nt: TGTGCCATCAGTGAGTCGAACAGAAGACAAGAGACCCAGTACTTC; cdr3_aa: CAISESNRRQETQYF
clone_size: -; j_call: TRBJ2-7; d_call: TRBD1; v_call: TRBV9; cdr3_nt: TGTGCCAGCAGCTCATGGGACAGCTACGAGCAGTACTTC; cdr3_aa: CASSSWDSYEQYF
clone_size: -; j_call: TRBJ2-7; d_call: TRBD2; v_call: TRBV30; cdr3_nt: TGTGCCTGGAGATCCGGGACTAGTTCCTACGAGCAGTACTTC; cdr3_aa: CAWRSGTSSYEQYF
clone_size: -; j_call: TRBJ1-1; d_call: -; v_call: TRBV12-3/TRBV12-4; cdr3_nt: TGTGCCAGCAGTAGGACAGAGAACACTGAAGCTTTCTTT; cdr3_aa: CASSRTENTEAFF
clone_size: -; j_call: TRBJ1-5; d_call: TRBD1; v_call: TRBV20-1; cdr3_nt: TGCAGTGCTAGTGACCCGCAGGGGGCGAATCAGCCCCAGCATTTT; cdr3_aa: CSASDPQGANQPQHF
clone_size: few; j_call: TRBJ1-5; d_call: TRBD1; v_call: TRBV7-2; cdr3_nt: TGTGCCAGCAGTATGACAGGGGTTCGTCAGCCCCAGCATTTT; cdr3_aa: CASSMTGVRQPQHF
clone_size: -; j_call: TRBJ2-7; d_call: TRBD2; v_call: TRBV7-8; cdr3_nt: TGTGCCAGCAGCCCAACTAGCGGGAGGGCCGTATACGAGCAGTACTTC; cdr3_aa: CASSPTSGRAVYEQYF
clone_size: -; j_call: TRBJ1-6; d_call: TRBD1; v_call: TRBV7-8; cdr3_nt: TGTGCCAGCAGCACACCTCGGACAGGAAAGAATTCACCCCTCCACTTT; cdr3_aa: CASSTPRTGKNSPLHF
clone_size: -; j_call: TRBJ2-3; d_call: TRBD2; v_call: TRBV28; cdr3_nt: TGTGCCAGCAGTTCGCCCGGCGGGAGGGCCGCAGATACGCAGTATTTT; cdr3_aa: CASSSPGGRAADTQYF
clone_size: many; j_call: TRBJ2-7; d_call: TRBD2; v_call: TRBV28; cdr3_nt: TGTGCCAGCAGTTTATGGGGACTAGCGGGAGGGCCCGGTGAGCAGTACTTC; cdr3_aa: CASSLWGLAGGPGEQYF
clone_size: -; j_call: TRBJ2-5; d_call: TRBD2; v_call: TRBV28; cdr3_nt: TGTGCCAGCAGTCCCCTAGCGGGAGGGCAAGAGACCCAGTACTTC; cdr3_aa: CASSPLAGGQETQYF
clone_size: few; j_call: TRBJ1-6; d_call: -; v_call: TRBV9; cdr3_nt: TGTGCCAGCAGCGTAGAGACGGGTCATAATTCACCCCTCCACTTT; cdr3_aa: CASSVETGHNSPLHF
clone_size: -; j_call: TRBJ1-5; d_call: -; v_call: TRBV16; cdr3_nt: TGTGCCAGCAGCCAATCGTTGGGGGCCGGCAATCAGCCCCAGCATTTT; cdr3_aa: CASSQSLGAGNQPQHF
clone_size: -; j_call: TRBJ1-1; d_call: -; v_call: TRBV5-6; cdr3_nt: TGTGCCAGCAGCTTGGCGCAGATGAACACTGAAGCTTTCTTT; cdr3_aa: CASSLAQMNTEAFF
clone_size: -; j_call: TRBJ2-7; d_call: TRBD1; v_call: TRBV18; cdr3_nt: TGTGCCAGCTCACTAAGACAGGGCGAGCAGTACTTC; cdr3_aa: CASSLRQGEQYF
clone_size: few; j_call: TRBJ1-1; d_call: -; v_call: TRBV30; cdr3_nt: TGTGCCTGGAGTGTGGGAGATGGCACTGAAGCTTTCTTT; cdr3_aa: CAWSVGDGTEAFF
clone_size: -; j_call: TRBJ2-7; d_call: TRBD1; v_call: TRBV25-1; cdr3_nt: TGTGCCAGCAGTGTCACAGGGGGTAACGAGCAGTACTTC; cdr3_aa: CASSVTGGNEQYF
clone_size: -; j_call: TRBJ1-1; d_call: -; v_call: TRBV4-3; cdr3_nt: TGCGCCAGCAGCCAAGCGGAGGGGATCTGGACTGAAGCTTTCTTT; cdr3_aa: CASSQAEGIWTEAFF
clone_size: -; j_call: TRBJ2-1; d_call: TRBD2; v_call: TRBV28; cdr3_nt: TGTGCCAGCGGCACTAGCGGCTTCTACAATGAGCAGTTCTTC; cdr3_aa: CASGTSGFYNEQFF
clone_size: few; j_call: TRBJ2-2; d_call: -; v_call: TRBV28; cdr3_nt: TGTGCCAGCAGTTTTTGGGAGGACACCGGGGAGCTGTTTTTT; cdr3_aa: CASSFWEDTGELFF